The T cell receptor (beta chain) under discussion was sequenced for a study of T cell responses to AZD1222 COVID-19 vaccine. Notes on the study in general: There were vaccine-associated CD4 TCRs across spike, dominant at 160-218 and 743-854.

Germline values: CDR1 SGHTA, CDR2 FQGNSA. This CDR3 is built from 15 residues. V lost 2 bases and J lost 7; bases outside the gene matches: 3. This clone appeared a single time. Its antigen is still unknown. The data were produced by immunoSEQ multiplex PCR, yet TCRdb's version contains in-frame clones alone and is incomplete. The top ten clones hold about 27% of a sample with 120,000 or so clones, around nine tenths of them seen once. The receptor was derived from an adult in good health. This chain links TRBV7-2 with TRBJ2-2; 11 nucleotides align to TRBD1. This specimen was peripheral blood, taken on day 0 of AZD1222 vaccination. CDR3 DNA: TGTGCCAGCAGCTTACGGACAGGGGGCAACGGGGAGCTGTTTTTT. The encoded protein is CASSLRTGGNGELFF. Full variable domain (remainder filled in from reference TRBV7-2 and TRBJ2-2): GAGVSQSPSNKVTEKGKDVELRCDPISGHTALYWYRQSLGQGLEFLIYFQGNSAPDKSGLPSDRFSAERTGGSVSTLTIQRTQQEDSAVYLCASSLRTGGNGELFFGEGSRLTVL.